Below, 22 T cell receptor beta chains from the same sample are listed, as sequenced in a study of shared clonotypes between healthy human individuals (dated by TCRdb to the early 2020s). The library was obtained by the immunoSEQ multiplex PCR assay. As stored in TCRdb, this immuneACCESS dataset retains in-frame rearrangements with V and J assigned. A fraction of the clones does not appear; measured against another copy, unresolved V genes explain less than half of the discrepancy, and the remainder lacks a known reason. This sample holds about 480,000 clones; 60% to 85% were observed only once. The ten largest clones capture approximately 13% of the sample. Sequencing was performed on PBMCs. The origin of the receptors is a woman aged 40 to 49 in good health. Some clones in this sample may be carry-over from other donors' samples.

The rearrangement links TRBV7-5 to TRBJ1-1; the D call TRBD1 from the table was never checked on the DNA. TRBV7-5 is an annotated pseudogene. The CDR3 is made up of 15 amino acids. The CDR3: CVRSRRDRGVTEAFF. The DNA of the CDR3 is TGTGTCAGAAGCCGACGGGACAGGGGTGTTACTGAAGCTTTCTTT.

The CDR3 DNA follows: TGTGCCAGCAGCGTTAGACAGGCGGCAGATACGCAGTATTTT. This gives the protein CASSVRQAADTQYF. This rearrangement joins TRBV9 to TRBJ2-3; possible D gene TRBD1, 6 bases. Germline CDR1 reads SGDLS; CDR2 reads YYNGEE. This CDR3 is built from 14 residues. The ends were cut back, 2 bases at V and 4 bases at J, with 11 bases in the middle.

This chain joins TRBV4-1 and TRBJ2-5, with D possibly TRBD1 on 6 matching bases. With 4 bases removed from V and 4 bases from J, the gap between germline ends came to 19 bases. Germline-derived CDR1 and CDR2 are MGHRA and YSYEKL. The CDR3 is made up of 16 amino acids. CDR3: CASSPGARQTGETQYF. CDR3 bases: TGCGCCAGCAGCCCCGGGGCCCGACAGACAGGAGAGACCCAGTACTTC.

This chain links TRBV5-4 with TRBJ2-5; 8 bases are a match to TRBD2. In germline, CDR1 is SGHNT, CDR2 YYREEE (reference sequence). V was pared by 6 bases and J by 2 bases, with 9 bases of the junction left unmatched. The CDR3 runs 15 residues. The CDR3 region is CASTPAGVEQETQYF. CDR3 DNA: TGTGCCAGCACCCCAGCGGGAGTCGAACAAGAGACCCAGTACTTC.

This sequence joins TRBV7-3 and TRBJ2-2; TRBD1 or TRBD2 may be the D gene (6 bases each). The CDR3 has 16 residues. Germline V CDR1 and CDR2: SGHTA, FQGTGA. V dropped 2 bases and J dropped 0 bases, with 10 bases sitting between them. CDR3 sequence: CASSLLGGTNTGELFF. The CDR3 nucleotides are TGTGCCAGCAGCTTATTAGGGGGGACGAACACCGGGGAGCTGTTTTTT.

The CDR3 sequence: CAWNLGLEVNEQFF. CDR3 sequence (DNA): TGTGCCTGGAACTTAGGACTGGAAGTCAATGAGCAGTTCTTC. This chain links TRBV30 with TRBJ2-1, with a weak D call TRBD2 (5 bases). This CDR3 is built from 14 residues. The germline gives CDR1 GTSNPN, CDR2 SVGIG (reference sequence). V was pared by 4 bases and J by 6 bases, with 16 bases between.

The chain links TRBV28 to TRBJ2-5; 7 positions agree with TRBD2. The assigned J gene may be wrong: the sequence end matches TRBJ2-7 better. Germline CDR1 is MDHEN and CDR2 is SYDVKM. The CDR3 has 13 residues. CDR3 region: CASSSPGLDEQYF. In DNA form, the CDR3 reads TGTGCCAGCAGTTCCCCCGGACTAGACGAGCAGTACTTC.

The J gene is TRBJ1-1, the V gene TRBV12-5; no definite D call. V lost 6 bases and J 0 bases, leaving 8 bases between the germline ends. The germline V gene encodes CDR1 LGHNT and CDR2 FRNRAP. This CDR3 has 13 residues. The CDR3 loop is CASGLDMNTEAFF. The CDR3 DNA reads as TGTGCTAGTGGCCTTGATATGAACACTGAAGCTTTCTTT. The complete variable domain, with remaining parts taken from reference TRBV12-5 and TRBJ1-1, reads DARVTQTPRHKVTEMGQEVTMRCQPILGHNTVFWYRQTMMQGLELLAYFRNRAPLDDSGMPKDRFSAEMPDATLATLKIQPSEPRDSAVYFCASGLDMNTEAFFGQGTRLTVV.

This CDR3 reads CASSPSPAPAYEQYF. The CDR3 nucleotides are TGTGCCAGCAGTCCGTCCCCAGCACCTGCCTACGAGCAGTACTTC. This sequence joins TRBV27 and TRBJ2-7; D remains unclear. V was trimmed by 5 bases and J by 2 bases, leaving 16 bases between them. CDR1 and CDR2 from the germline V gene are MNHEY and SMNVEV (reference sequence). The CDR3 runs 15 residues.

The CDR3 nucleotides are TGTGCCAGCAGCTTCGGGGGGGCTGGAAACACCATATATTTT. It codes for CASSFGGAGNTIYF. This chain links TRBV2 with TRBJ1-3, with D maybe TRBD1 (5 bases). Germline values: CDR1 SNHLY, CDR2 FYNNEI. Trimming removed 6 bases from V and 2 bases from J, with 11 bases in between. The CDR3 is 14 amino acids.

The V call is TRBV19, the J call TRBJ2-1; the D gene is possibly TRBD2 (5 bases). V lost 3 bases to trimming and J lost 7 bases, with 13 bases between them. Germline lookup yields CDR1 LNHDA and CDR2 SQIVND (reference sequence). The CDR3 runs 14 residues. CDR3 coding DNA: TGTGCCAGTAGTATCGGGGAGATAGGGAATGAGCAGTTCTTC. Protein: CASSIGEIGNEQFF.

V and J are TRBV27 and TRBJ2-3; either TRBD1 or TRBD2 may supply D (5 bases each). Trimming removed 8 bases at V and 5 bases at J, with 26 bases between. The CDR3 length is 17 residues. Germline V gives CDR1 MNHEY, CDR2 SMNVEV (reference sequence). The CDR3 sequence is CASRRGERRAILDTQYF. The CDR3 region has the DNA TGTGCCAGCCGGAGAGGGGAGCGGCGGGCCATCCTAGATACGCAGTATTTT.

This clone came up a few times. Other DNA sequences of this sample code for an identical CDR3. CDR3 protein: CASSVGGAKNIQYF. The CDR3 nucleotides read TGTGCCAGCAGCGTTGGGGGGGCCAAAAACATTCAGTACTTC. J is TRBJ2-4 and V is TRBV9, with a possible D match to TRBD2 (6 bases). This CDR3 has 14 residues. Germline CDR1 SGDLS, CDR2 YYNGEE. V was shortened by 2 bases and J by 1 base, with 7 bases between the two germline ends.

This chain links TRBV7-7 with TRBJ2-5; D may correspond to TRBD1 or TRBD2 (5 bases each). Germline CDR1 and CDR2: SSHAT and FNYEAQ (reference sequence). Trimming removed 5 bases at V and 2 bases at J, with 12 bases between. The CDR3 loop spans 14 amino acids. This CDR3 is CASSQGRPQETQYF. CDR3 nucleotide sequence: TGTGCCAGCAGCCAGGGACGGCCGCAAGAGACCCAGTACTTC.

This clone was detected only once. The chain is built from TRBV7-8 and TRBJ1-1; 9 bases fit TRBD1. With 5 bases clipped from V and 3 bases from J, the junction kept 13 bases outside the gene matches. Germline CDR1 is SGHVS and CDR2 is FQNEAQ. This CDR3 spans 17 amino acids. CDR3 residues: CASSVGGTGKRYTEAFF. In nucleotides, the CDR3 is TGTGCCAGCAGCGTCGGGGGGACAGGGAAACGGTACACTGAAGCTTTCTTT. Full variable domain (rest looked up from reference TRBV7-8 and TRBJ1-1): GAGVSQSPRYKVAKRGQDVALRCDPISGHVSLFWYQQALGQGPEFLTYFQNEAQLDKSGLPSDRFFAERPEGSVSTLKIQRTQQEDSAVYLCASSVGGTGKRYTEAFFGQGTRLTVV.

The CDR3 DNA follows: TGTGCCAGCAGGGGGGCGTTATTGGAGACCCAGTACTTC. It is translated as CASRGALLETQYF. The chain uses TRBV2 and TRBJ2-5, with D tentatively TRBD1 (6 bases). The germline CDR1 and CDR2 sequences are SNHLY and FYNNEI. CDR3 length equals 13 residues. V lost 6 bases, J lost 5 bases, and 13 bases lay in between.

The chain joins TRBV5-4 to TRBJ1-1, with D perhaps matching TRBD1 (6 bases). Germline V lookup: CDR1 SGHNT, CDR2 YYREEE (reference sequence). V shed 4 bases and J shed 10 bases, with 14 bases lying between them. The CDR3 runs to 12 residues. The CDR3 here is CASSPDRRGAFF. The CDR3 DNA sequence: TGTGCCAGCAGCCCAGACAGGAGAGGAGCTTTCTTT.

There are a few counts of this clone. V usage is TRBV29-1 and J usage is TRBJ2-7; D gene ambiguous. In germline, CDR1 is SQVTM, CDR2 ANQGSEA. V gave up 3 bases and J gave up 2 bases, with 8 bases separating them. The CDR3 is 12 amino acids. In DNA, the CDR3 is TGCAGCGTTGAGGTCAGTACCTACGAGCAGTACTTC. This encodes CSVEVSTYEQYF.

The CDR3 bases are TGTGCCAGCAGCTCCCGACCGGGCTTAAGCACAGATACGCAGTATTTT. Translating gives CASSSRPGLSTDTQYF. The V and J genes are TRBV9 and TRBJ2-3, with D hard to call. The CDR3 is 16 residues long. CDR1 is SGDLS and CDR2 is YYNGEE in the germline V gene. The V gene lost 4 bases and the J gene lost 0 bases, with 15 bases spanning the gap.

The chain links TRBV28 to TRBJ2-7, with unresolved D. The V gene's germline CDR1 is MDHEN and CDR2 SYDVKM. The V end lost 8 bases, the J end lost 0 bases, and 11 bases lay between the germline ends. This CDR3 comprises 13 residues. CDR3 in DNA: TGTGCCAGCCCTCGTGTAAGCTCCTACGAGCAGTACTTC. Amino acids: CASPRVSSYEQYF.

This clone was counted ten times or more. The chain uses TRBV6-1 and TRBJ2-5; D tentatively reads TRBD1 or TRBD2 (5 bases each). CDR3 length: 16 amino acids. Trimming removed 0 bases at V and 5 bases at J, with 16 bases between. Germline lookup yields CDR1 MNHNS and CDR2 SASEGT. The CDR3 is CASSEARGSPQETQYF. The CDR3 DNA sequence: TGTGCCAGCAGTGAAGCCCGGGGCAGCCCCCAGGAGACCCAGTACTTC.

Comments on this clone: This CDR3 is also generated by other DNA sequences in the sample. The chain couples TRBV19 to TRBJ2-7; 9 positions match TRBD1. This CDR3 has 14 residues. Germline trimming cut 5 bases from V and 2 bases from J; bases unmatched to any gene: 4. Looked up from germline, CDR1 is LNHDA and CDR2 is SQIVND (reference sequence). The CDR3 here is CASSLGQGPYEQYF. The CDR3 bases are TGTGCCAGTAGTCTTGGACAGGGGCCCTACGAGCAGTACTTC.